The TCR beta chain described here comes from a study of T cells after posttransplantation cyclophosphamide. Broader study findings: Recipient CMV seropositivity and CMV reactivation strongly tracked TRB clonality. Donor CD8+ memory clones often dominated recipient blood repertoires at later times. TRB overlap between skin or GI tissue T cells and blood was limited.

Comments on this clone: Its antigen remains unidentified.

Busulfan-fludarabine conditioning, marrow transplant, and cyclophosphamide on days +3 and +4 were administered. The CDR3 spans 13 residues. Looked up from germline, CDR1 is SQVTM and CDR2 is ANQGSEA. Trimming removed 6 bases from V and 5 bases from J, with 16 bases in between. Clones were sequenced by immunoSEQ multiplex PCR, and TCRdb holds only the in-frame ones, with some missing. The sample consists of some 10,000 clones, 70% to 90% of them appearing once. V usage is TRBV29-1 and J usage is TRBJ1-2; D uncertain. The sequence derives from a female patient aged 50-65 years who received an allogeneic stem cell transplant from a related donor, was CMV-positive, and had no GVHD. Part of the T cell pool may stem from the graft donor. Sample: PBMCs, taken more than 1,700 days after allogeneic stem cell transplant with posttransplant cyclophosphamide. The CDR3 nucleotides are TGCAGCGTCCAGGTGGGTCAGGATTATGGCTACACCTTC. Protein product: CSVQVGQDYGYTF.